The 25 T cell receptor beta chains listed next were all sequenced from one sample in a study of blood T cell repertoires in COVID-19 (dated by TCRdb to 2020 to 2021). The library was generated by the immunoSEQ multiplex PCR assay. The table comes from immuneACCESS by way of TCRdb, which keeps in-frame sequences with V and J called. Part of the clones is missing from these tables; in studies checked, under half for an unresolved V gene and the rest for unknown reasons. This sample lists 160,000 or so clones; about four fifths were detected once. The top ten constitute approximately 13% of the sample. The sequenced sample was peripheral blood. The receptors come from a woman of 80 years or more with acute or convalescent COVID-19.

The chain combines TRBV10-3 with TRBJ2-1, with D possibly being TRBD2 (5 bases). V was trimmed by 0 bases and J by 9 bases, leaving 12 bases between them. Germline V gene data show CDR1 as ENHRY and CDR2 as SYGVKD. The CDR3 sequence is 14 residues long. The CDR3 nucleotides read TGTGCCATCAGTGAGTCGACGGGCGGAGGTGAGCAGTTCTTC. As protein: CAISESTGGGEQFF.

J is TRBJ2-1 and V is TRBV3-1 (or the pseudogene TRBV3-2); tentative D call: TRBD2 (6 bases). The CDR3 covers 15 residues. Trimming took 5 bases from V and 10 from J, leaving 21 bases between them. CDR1 is LGHDT and CDR2 is YNNKEL in the germline V gene (reference sequence). The CDR3 reads CASSSTSSGMREQFF. CDR3 nucleotides: TGTGCCAGCAGCTCCACGAGTAGCGGTATGAGGGAGCAGTTCTTC.

The V call is TRBV11-2, the J call TRBJ1-1, with 7 bases matching TRBD1. The CDR3 extends over 14 amino acids. With V trimmed by 2 bases and J by 3 bases, 3 bases remained unmatched. Germline V gene lookup returns CDR1 SGHAT and CDR2 FQNNGV. As DNA, the CDR3 is TGTGCCAGCAGCTTAAGACAGGGCTACACTGAAGCTTTCTTT. Translated: CASSLRQGYTEAFF. The entire variable domain, with the rest obtained from reference TRBV11-2 and TRBJ1-1, is as follows: EAGVAQSPRYKIIEKRQSVAFWCNPISGHATLYWYQQILGQGPKLLIQFQNNGVVDDSQLPKDRFSAERLKGVDSTLKIQPAKLEDSAVYLCASSLRQGYTEAFFGQGTRLTVV.

This chain uses TRBV2 with TRBJ2-5; D remains unclear. Germline V CDR1 and CDR2: SNHLY, FYNNEI. Trimming took 1 base from V and 10 from J, leaving 16 bases between them. This CDR3 is 14 amino acids long. This CDR3 reads CASSEGQSASDQYF. The CDR3 DNA reads as TGTGCCAGCAGTGAAGGGCAGTCCGCGAGCGACCAGTACTTC.

The chain employs TRBV11-2 and TRBJ2-4, with a weak D call TRBD2 (5 bases). V shed 0 bases and J shed 13 bases, with 13 bases lying between them. Germline V gene sequence: CDR1 SGHAT, CDR2 FQNNGV. The CDR3 spans 13 residues. CDR3 DNA: TGTGCCAGCAGCTTAGATTCTCGGGGATCCCAGTACTTC. Its translation is CASSLDSRGSQYF. Full variable domain (outside the CDR3, taken from reference TRBV11-2 and TRBJ2-4): EAGVAQSPRYKIIEKRQSVAFWCNPISGHATLYWYQQILGQGPKLLIQFQNNGVVDDSQLPKDRFSAERLKGVDSTLKIQPAKLEDSAVYLCASSLDSRGSQYFGAGTRLSVL.

The chain is built from TRBV6-5 and TRBJ1-3; 7 nucleotides agree with TRBD1. The CDR3 length is 13 residues. Per the germline V gene, CDR1 is MNHEY and CDR2 is SVGAGI. The trim removed 4 bases at V and 4 bases at J, leaving 1 base unmatched. CDR3 loop: CASSWGQGNTIYF. The CDR3 region has the DNA TGTGCCAGCAGTTGGGGACAGGGAAACACCATATATTTT.

This clone was observed a few times. The chain employs TRBV6-1 and TRBJ1-5, with 7 bases fitting TRBD1. V dropped 0 bases and J dropped 6; count of bases not matched to a gene: 5. Germline CDR1 MNHNS, CDR2 SASEGT. This CDR3 is 15 amino acids long. The CDR3 DNA reads TGTGCCAGCAGTGAAGCAGGGGGCCCCACTCAGCCCCAGCATTTT. Translation gives CASSEAGGPTQPQHF.

This clone was observed once. V gene TRBV5-1 combines with J gene TRBJ1-6; D is undetermined. The CDR3 covers 13 residues. Germline-derived CDR1 and CDR2 are SGHRS and YFSETQ. The germline V and J ends were trimmed by 1 base and 10 bases, with 9 bases remaining between them. DNA for the CDR3: TGCGCCAGCAGCTTGCACGAGCGGTCACCCCTCCACTTT. The encoded protein is CASSLHERSPLHF.

The rearrangement links TRBV10-1 to TRBJ2-1, with D maybe TRBD2 (5 bases). There are 13 residues in the CDR3. Trimming took off 9 bases at V and 7 bases at J, with 16 bases between the two ends. CDR1 WNHNN and CDR2 SYGVQD come from the germline V gene (reference sequence). CDR3 coding DNA: TGCGCCAGTTCTAGCCAGGTCGGAAATGAGCAGTTCTTC. Residues: CASSSQVGNEQFF.

This chain's CDR3 is CASSYDRGDQPQHF. In DNA, the CDR3 is TGTGCCAGCAGCTATGACAGGGGTGATCAGCCCCAGCATTTT. The V call is TRBV6-5, the J call TRBJ1-5; 8 bases map to TRBD1. This CDR3 is built from 14 residues. In germline, CDR1 is MNHEY, CDR2 SVGAGI. The ends lost 6 bases at V and 5 bases at J; junction bases unmatched: 6.

The V gene is TRBV28, the J gene TRBJ2-3; 10 nucleotides match TRBD2. V lost 6 bases and J lost 4; bases outside the gene matches: 1. CDR1 is MDHEN and CDR2 is SYDVKM in the germline V gene. This CDR3 comprises 13 residues. The CDR3 reads CASSLAGADTQYF. The CDR3 DNA is TGTGCCAGCAGCCTAGCGGGAGCAGATACGCAGTATTTT.

J is TRBJ2-3 and V is TRBV6-5; a weak D match, TRBD1 (6 bases). Trimming left V 0 bases short and J 2 bases short, with 12 bases between. The CDR3 length is 16 residues. CDR1 MNHEY and CDR2 SVGAGI come from the germline V gene. The DNA of the CDR3 is TGTGCCAGCAGTTACTCAGGGGGTTTTCCCACAGATACGCAGTATTTT. Protein product: CASSYSGGFPTDTQYF.

The chain uses TRBV19 and TRBJ2-1; unclear D gene. Trimming pared 4 bases from V and 7 bases from J, leaving 5 bases between. Germline assignment: CDR1 LNHDA and CDR2 SQIVND (reference sequence). The length of the CDR3 is 11 residues. CDR3 sequence reads: CASSKLNEQFF. The CDR3 DNA is TGTGCCAGTAGTAAGCTGAATGAGCAGTTCTTC.

V usage is TRBV13 and J usage is TRBJ1-2, with 7 bases matching TRBD1. CDR3 size: 18 residues. From germline, CDR1 is PRHDT and CDR2 FYEKMQ (reference sequence). The V and J ends lost 1 base and 1 base, in that order; junction bases with no gene match: 12. CDR3 sequence reads: CASSLDRDRVVNNYGYTF. The CDR3 nucleotides read TGTGCCAGCAGCTTAGACCGGGACAGAGTTGTGAATAACTATGGCTACACCTTC.

This chain connects TRBV7-2 to TRBJ2-1; perhaps TRBD2 as D (6 bases). CDR1 and CDR2 from the germline V gene are SGHTA and FQGNSA. This CDR3 is built from 15 residues. Between the trimmed V and J ends, which lost 1 base and 3 bases, there was a span of 10 bases. The CDR3 DNA sequence: TGTGCCAGCAGCTTAGTCGCGGGGCTCTACAATGAGCAGTTCTTC. As protein: CASSLVAGLYNEQFF. The whole variable domain, remainder taken from reference TRBV7-2 and TRBJ2-1, is GAGVSQSPSNKVTEKGKDVELRCDPISGHTALYWYRQSLGQGLEFLIYFQGNSAPDKSGLPSDRFSAERTGGSVSTLTIQRTQQEDSAVYLCASSLVAGLYNEQFFGPGTRLTVL.

The chain has TRBV5-1 and TRBJ1-4; tentatively, D is TRBD1 (5 bases). This CDR3 has 14 residues. Germline V gene data show CDR1 as SGHRS and CDR2 as YFSETQ. V lost 0 bases and J 8 bases, leaving 11 bases between the germline ends. In DNA, the CDR3 is TGCGCCAGCAGCTTGGTTCAGGGCGGCGAAAAACTGTTTTTT. This encodes CASSLVQGGEKLFF.

This clone occurred a few times. The CDR3 DNA sequence: TGTGCCAGCCAGGGGCTTAGCAATCAGCCCCAGCATTTT. This gives the protein CASQGLSNQPQHF. The chain carries TRBV25-1 and TRBJ1-5, with D maybe TRBD1 (6 bases). CDR3 length equals 13 residues. The germline V gene has CDR1 MGHDK and CDR2 SYGVNS. The V gene lost 8 bases and the J gene lost 0 bases, with 8 bases spanning the gap.

This sequence joins TRBV30 and TRBJ1-3; D remains ambiguous. V lost 4 bases and J lost 4, with 8 bases in between. CDR1 is GTSNPN and CDR2 is SVGIG in the germline V gene (reference sequence). The CDR3 loop spans 12 amino acids. CDR3 in amino acids: CAWTPGGNTIYF. The CDR3 nucleotides are TGTGCCTGGACCCCCGGGGGAAACACCATATATTTT.

On this clone itself: Other DNA sequences in the sample encode the same CDR3. This sequence joins TRBV6-1 and TRBJ1-2; a possible D gene is TRBD1 (6 bases). Germline assignment: CDR1 MNHNS and CDR2 SASEGT. Trimming pared 3 bases from V and 8 bases from J, leaving 13 bases between. The CDR3 totals 13 residues. CDR3 amino acids: CASSEGGGLGYTF. The CDR3 bases are TGTGCCAGCAGTGAGGGAGGGGGTTTAGGCTACACCTTC.

The rearrangement uses TRBV29-1 and TRBJ1-3; TRBD1 is a possible D gene (6 bases). The CDR3 sequence is 14 residues long. CDR1 and CDR2 (germline): SQVTM, ANQGSEA. V lost 2 bases and J lost 8, with 16 bases in between. In DNA, the CDR3 is TGCAGCGTTGAAACCCCACAGGGCGGCGACACCATATATTTT. This gives the protein CSVETPQGGDTIYF.

The rearrangement joins TRBV7-9 to TRBJ2-2; 11 nucleotides line up with TRBD1. V was pared by 4 bases and J by 8 bases, with 12 bases of the junction left unmatched. The CDR3 covers 17 residues. Germline CDR1 reads SEHNR; CDR2 reads FQNEAQ (reference sequence). CDR3 loop: CASSSLPGQGGNGELFF. CDR3 nucleotides: TGTGCCAGCAGCTCCTTACCGGGACAGGGGGGGAATGGGGAGCTGTTTTTT.

V gene TRBV3-1 (or the pseudogene TRBV3-2) combines with J gene TRBJ2-7, with D tentatively TRBD2 (6 bases). The V gene's germline CDR1 is LGHDT and CDR2 YNNKEL (reference sequence). V lost 4 bases to trimming and J lost 0 bases, with 13 bases between them. The length of the CDR3 is 15 residues. CDR3 region: CASSPRDWSSYEQYF. The CDR3 coding sequence is TGTGCCAGCAGCCCTAGGGACTGGAGCTCCTACGAGCAGTACTTC.

In this sample, this clone turned up once. The chain carries TRBV5-1 and TRBJ2-7; weak D call: TRBD1 (7 bases). The ends were cut back, 0 bases at V and 2 bases at J, with 24 bases in the middle. CDR3 length: 19 residues. Germline V gene data show CDR1 as SGHRS and CDR2 as YFSETQ. The CDR3 bases are TGCGCCAGCAGCTTGGCCTCCCCGGTGAGGGCAGGGGGGACCTACGAGCAGTACTTC. Translating it yields CASSLASPVRAGGTYEQYF.

V and J are TRBV2 and TRBJ1-2; 7 positions agree with TRBD1. The CDR3 is 12 amino acids. V trimming: 8 bases; J trimming: 3 bases; junction bases outside the gene matches: 3. Germline values: CDR1 SNHLY, CDR2 FYNNEI. The DNA of the CDR3 is TGTGCCAGCGGAGGACAGGACTATGGCTACACCTTC. Translated, it gives CASGGQDYGYTF.

The rearrangement uses TRBV2 and TRBJ2-6; the match to TRBD1 covers 8 bases. The CDR3 is 16 amino acids. Germline V gives CDR1 SNHLY, CDR2 FYNNEI. V lost 7 bases and J lost 4; bases outside the gene matches: 9. The CDR3 nucleotides are TGTGCCAGCAAGCGAGCAGGGGGCGCCGGGGCCAACGTCCTGACTTTC. Residues: CASKRAGGAGANVLTF.